The 15 T cell receptor beta chains below were found in one sample sequenced in a study of PD-L1 blockade in urothelial cancer. The assay was immunoSEQ multiplex PCR, and TCRdb's table has in-frame clones only and misses some. Of about 73,000 clones in the sample, roughly nine tenths are singletons; the top ten hold less than 3.5%. This material consisted of PBMCs, taken around atezolizumab (anti-PD-L1) treatment. These TCRs come from a man between 60 and 75 years old with urothelial cancer.

This chain connects TRBV11-2 to TRBJ2-7, with 9 bases aligning to TRBD2. The CDR3 loop spans 16 amino acids. Trimming took 3 bases from V and 5 from J; bases not matched to a gene: 11. In germline, CDR1 is SGHAT, CDR2 FQNNGV. The CDR3 DNA reads TGTGCCAGCAGCTTTTGGCGGGAGGGGTATCACCACGAGCAGTACTTC. Translation gives CASSFWREGYHHEQYF.

The rearrangement links TRBV19 to TRBJ1-1; 10 nucleotides match TRBD1. V shed 4 bases and J 4 bases; nucleotides not matched to a gene: 3. Germline CDR1 reads LNHDA; CDR2 reads SQIVND (reference sequence). The CDR3 spans 14 residues. CDR3 nucleotides: TGTGCCAGTAGTAGAGACAGGGGGCCCACTGAAGCTTTCTTT. Amino acids: CASSRDRGPTEAFF.

The chain recombines TRBV28 with TRBJ1-1; perhaps TRBD1 as D (6 bases). Germline CDR1 reads MDHEN; CDR2 reads SYDVKM. The V end was cut by 7 bases, the J end by 1 base, with 13 bases between. The CDR3 covers 14 residues. Here the CDR3 reads CASTLGAGNTEAFF. The CDR3, as DNA: TGTGCCAGCACCCTGGGGGCAGGGAACACTGAAGCTTTCTTT.

The V call is TRBV18, the J call TRBJ1-2, with 7 bases lining up with TRBD1. There are 16 residues in the CDR3. V was pared by 3 bases and J by 3 bases, with 10 bases of the junction left unmatched. The germline V gene encodes CDR1 KGHSH and CDR2 LQKENI. CDR3 amino acids: CASSPSRQGGDYGYTF. DNA of the CDR3: TGTGCCAGCTCACCTTCCCGACAGGGTGGGGACTATGGCTACACCTTC.

The V gene is TRBV19, the J gene TRBJ1-1, with 7 positions matching TRBD1. Germline V gene lookup returns CDR1 LNHDA and CDR2 SQIVND (reference sequence). After removal of 6 bases from V and 1 base from J, the junction contained 8 bases not matched to a gene. The CDR3 runs to 15 residues. CDR3 amino acids: CASRPQDRKNTEAFF. CDR3 bases: TGTGCCAGTAGACCTCAGGACAGGAAGAACACTGAAGCTTTCTTT. Complete variable domain (other parts from reference TRBV19 and TRBJ1-1): DGGITQSPKYLFRKEGQNVTLSCEQNLNHDAMYWYRQDPGQGLRLIYYSQIVNDFQKGDIAEGYSVSREKKESFPLTVTSAQKNPTAFYLCASRPQDRKNTEAFFGQGTRLTVV.

This clone was observed a handful of times. The gene calls are TRBV30 and TRBJ1-1; 8 bases agree with TRBD1. This CDR3 contains 13 residues. Trimming took 2 bases from V and 6 from J; bases not matched to a gene: 5. Germline V CDR1 and CDR2: GTSNPN, SVGIG (reference sequence). This CDR3 reads CAWSIIQGAEAFF. The CDR3, as DNA: TGTGCCTGGAGTATAATACAGGGGGCTGAAGCTTTCTTT.

The V and J genes are TRBV6-6 and TRBJ1-1; the D gene is possibly TRBD1 (6 bases). CDR1 and CDR2 (germline): MNHNY, SVGAGI (reference sequence). This CDR3 is built from 13 residues. The germline V and J ends were trimmed by 6 bases and 1 base, with 9 bases remaining between them. CDR3 region: CASRGHANTEAFF. CDR3 in DNA: TGTGCCAGCAGGGGACACGCGAACACTGAAGCTTTCTTT.

The V call is TRBV2, the J call TRBJ2-5, with D unclear. CDR3 length: 14 residues. Trimming left V 7 bases short and J 2 bases short, with 14 bases between. Germline CDR1 reads SNHLY; CDR2 reads FYNNEI. As DNA, the CDR3 is TGTGCCAGCACCCGGCCGGCGGATCAAGAGACCCAGTACTTC. It encodes CASTRPADQETQYF.

This sequence joins TRBV7-3 and TRBJ2-5, with 11 bases identical to TRBD2. Germline CDR1 reads SGHTA; CDR2 reads FQGTGA. The V segment lost 4 bases and the J segment 5 bases; nucleotides outside the gene matches: 9. This CDR3 contains 16 residues. The CDR3 loop is CASSSISGGADETQYF. The DNA of the CDR3 is TGTGCCAGCAGCTCCATTAGCGGGGGGGCCGATGAGACCCAGTACTTC.

The CDR3 DNA reads as TGTGCCAGCAGTTTATTCCTGGACAGGGGTCCCTATGGCTACACCTTC. Translated: CASSLFLDRGPYGYTF. The chain couples TRBV28 to TRBJ1-2, with 9 bases fitting TRBD1. The germline CDR1 and CDR2 sequences are MDHEN and SYDVKM. CDR3 length equals 16 residues. Germline trimming cut 1 base from V and 4 bases from J; bases unmatched to any gene: 7.

This clone has just one count. This chain connects TRBV4-1 to TRBJ2-5; perhaps TRBD1 as D (5 bases). The V gene's germline CDR1 is MGHRA and CDR2 YSYEKL. Trimming took off 2 bases at V and 3 bases at J, with 13 bases between the two ends. CDR3 size: 15 residues. For the CDR3, the DNA is TGCGCCAGCAGCCAAACAGGTCTGGAAAAAGAGACCCAGTACTTC. It is translated as CASSQTGLEKETQYF.

V and J are TRBV5-1 and TRBJ2-2, with D tentatively TRBD1 (6 bases). The CDR3 extends over 15 amino acids. With 3 bases removed from V and 1 base from J, the gap between germline ends came to 10 bases. Per the germline V gene, CDR1 is SGHRS and CDR2 is YFSETQ. DNA for the CDR3: TGCGCCAGCAGCTCGTCGACAGGGAACACCGGGGAGCTGTTTTTT. This codes for CASSSSTGNTGELFF.

The gene calls are TRBV18 and TRBJ1-1; 8 nucleotides match TRBD1. The trim removed 4 bases at V and 1 base at J, leaving 8 bases unmatched. This CDR3 has 16 amino acids. Germline-derived CDR1 and CDR2 are KGHSH and LQKENI. CDR3 in amino acids: CASSRSQGAGNTEAFF. Written as DNA, the CDR3 is TGTGCCAGCTCACGAAGTCAGGGGGCCGGGAACACTGAAGCTTTCTTT.

This chain connects TRBV7-2 to TRBJ2-7; a weak D match, TRBD2 (7 bases). Germline V gene data show CDR1 as SGHTA and CDR2 as FQGNSA. This CDR3 comprises 14 residues. V was cut by 4 bases and J by 1 base, with 11 bases left in between. The CDR3 loop is CASSWGGPSYEQYF. The CDR3 DNA follows: TGTGCCAGCAGCTGGGGGGGGCCTTCCTACGAGCAGTACTTC.

CDR3 amino acids: CASSRDQGVLGELFF. In DNA, the CDR3 is TGTGCCAGCAGTCGGGACCAGGGGGTCCTCGGGGAGCTGTTTTTT. The chain combines TRBV6-1 with TRBJ2-2; TRBD1 agrees at 7 bases. The germline gives CDR1 MNHNS, CDR2 SASEGT. The CDR3 has 15 residues. J was trimmed by 7 bases and V by 5 bases; bases with no gene match: 10.